Each of the 10 T cell receptor beta chains below was sequenced from the same sample in a study of shared clonotypes between healthy human individuals. CD45RO-negative cells were positively selected for CCR7, leaving out terminally differentiated effector memory CD45RA+ cells. Measured with immunoSEQ multiplex PCR; TCRdb has only the in-frame clones, and not every one. The sample lists about 820,000 clones, nearly 95% occurring once. Sequenced: naive CD8+ T cells sorted from blood. The receptors here all came from a man younger than 45 in good health.

The V and J genes are TRBV7-9 and TRBJ2-1; D is perhaps TRBD2 (5 bases). V was trimmed by 4 bases and J by 5 bases, leaving 15 bases between them. The CDR3 runs to 15 residues. Germline assignment: CDR1 SEHNR and CDR2 FQNEAQ (reference sequence). The CDR3 sequence: CASSSNNRRDNEQFF. The CDR3 DNA is TGTGCCAGCAGCTCAAACAATAGGCGGGACAATGAGCAGTTCTTC.

The chain combines TRBV6-4 with TRBJ2-7, with D perhaps given as TRBD1 or TRBD2 (9 bases each). V lost 0 bases and J lost 7, with 25 bases in between. Per germline, CDR1 MRHNA and CDR2 SNTAGT. This CDR3 has 18 amino acids. This CDR3 reads CASSDSPNLTSGQGEQYF. The CDR3 nucleotides are TGTGCCAGCAGTGACTCACCCAACCTGACTAGCGGACAGGGGGAGCAGTACTTC.

The chain recombines TRBV5-5 with TRBJ1-1; a weak D match, TRBD1 (5 bases). Deletions cut 0 bases from V and 4 bases from J, with 16 bases between. The CDR3 loop spans 16 amino acids. CDR1 and CDR2 (germline): SGHKS, YYEKEE (reference sequence). CDR3 region: CASSLEPARGGTEAFF. CDR3 nucleotide sequence: TGTGCCAGCAGCTTGGAACCGGCGAGGGGCGGCACTGAAGCTTTCTTT.

This clone is a singleton in its sample. The rearrangement links TRBV4-1 to TRBJ1-5, with 9 nucleotides matching TRBD1. The V segment lost 2 bases and the J segment 0 bases; nucleotides outside the gene matches: 11. There are 19 residues in the CDR3. Germline CDR1 and CDR2: MGHRA and YSYEKL. This chain's CDR3 is CASSQKIPGQGHSNQPQHF. CDR3 nucleotide sequence: TGCGCCAGCAGCCAAAAAATCCCGGGACAGGGTCATAGCAATCAGCCCCAGCATTTT.

The V and J genes are TRBV15 and TRBJ2-7; D is unclear. The germline V and J ends were trimmed by 1 base and 3 bases, with 7 bases remaining between them. The CDR3 contains 13 residues. The germline V gene has CDR1 LNHNV and CDR2 YYDKDF (reference sequence). CDR3 DNA: TGTGCCACCAGCAGAGTAACAGACTACGAGCAGTACTTC. Encoded protein: CATSRVTDYEQYF.

The V call is TRBV7-9, the J call TRBJ1-4; D gene ambiguous. Germline CDR1 is SEHNR and CDR2 is FQNEAQ (reference sequence). CDR3 length: 14 amino acids. Trimming shortened V by 3 bases and J by 8 bases, and 13 bases separated the two germline ends. CDR3 nucleotide sequence: TGTGCCAGCAGCTTCTTGGCCGGGAGGGAAAAACTGTTTTTT. Protein product: CASSFLAGREKLFF. The full variable domain, rest sourced from reference TRBV7-9 and TRBJ1-4, is DTGVSQNPRHKITKRGQNVTFRCDPISEHNRLYWYRQTLGQGPEFLTYFQNEAQLEKSRLLSDRFSAERPKGSFSTLEIQRTEQGDSAMYLCASSFLAGREKLFFGSGTQLSVL.

The chain employs TRBV11-2 and TRBJ2-3, with D hard to call. From germline, CDR1 is SGHAT and CDR2 FQNNGV. CDR3 length: 16 amino acids. Trimming took off 5 bases at V and 0 bases at J, with 15 bases between the two ends. CDR3 amino acids: CASSTETRGSTDTQYF. DNA for the CDR3: TGTGCCAGCAGCACAGAGACCCGAGGTAGCACAGATACGCAGTATTTT.

The chain couples TRBV7-2 to TRBJ1-1; no clear D gene. CDR1 SGHTA and CDR2 FQGNSA come from the germline V gene. The CDR3 covers 15 residues. Trimming pared 1 base from V and 7 bases from J, leaving 16 bases between. The CDR3: CASSLDSVQQFEAFF. The CDR3 DNA follows: TGTGCCAGCAGCTTAGATAGCGTCCAGCAGTTTGAAGCTTTCTTT.

This chain connects TRBV27 to TRBJ2-7; 15 bases align to TRBD2. The CDR3 length is 20 residues. Losses at the gene ends were 5 bases for V and 0 bases for J; bases not matched to a gene: 14. Germline V gene sequence: CDR1 MNHEY, CDR2 SMNVEV (reference sequence). As DNA, the CDR3 is TGTGCCAGCAGTAACCTCGGACTAGCGGGAGGGCTCCCTTCCTCCTACGAGCAGTACTTC. This encodes CASSNLGLAGGLPSSYEQYF.

V usage is TRBV7-9 and J usage is TRBJ1-2; D gene unclear. V lost 5 bases and J lost 4, with 17 bases in between. Germline V gene lookup returns CDR1 SEHNR and CDR2 FQNEAQ (reference sequence). The CDR3 has 15 amino acids. The CDR3, as DNA: TGTGCCAGCAGCCTCCAAATAGGCGGGCCCTATGGCTACACCTTC. It codes for CASSLQIGGPYGYTF.